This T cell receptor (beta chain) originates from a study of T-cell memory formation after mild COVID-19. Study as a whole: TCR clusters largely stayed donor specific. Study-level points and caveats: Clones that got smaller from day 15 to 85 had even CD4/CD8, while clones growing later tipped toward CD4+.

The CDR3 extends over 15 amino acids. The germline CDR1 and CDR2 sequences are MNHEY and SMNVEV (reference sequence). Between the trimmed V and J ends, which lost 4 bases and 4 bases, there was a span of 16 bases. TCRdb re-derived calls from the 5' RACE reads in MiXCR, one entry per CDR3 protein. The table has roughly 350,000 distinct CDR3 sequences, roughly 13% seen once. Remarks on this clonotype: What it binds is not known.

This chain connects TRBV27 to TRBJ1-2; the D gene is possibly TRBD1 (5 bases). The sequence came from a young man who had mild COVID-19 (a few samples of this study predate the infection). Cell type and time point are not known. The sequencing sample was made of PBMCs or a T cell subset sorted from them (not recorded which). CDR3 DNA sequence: TGTGCCAGCAGTTCACTACAGGCCCAGGGCTATGGCTACACCTTC. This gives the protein CASSSLQAQGYGYTF.